Presented here are 10 T cell receptor beta chains from one specimen sequenced in a study of blood T cell repertoires in COVID-19. Assay used: immunoSEQ multiplex PCR; TCRdb lists only in-frame clones, some missing. The table records around 400,000 clones, 90% to 95% of them present only once. The sample consisted of PBMCs or T cells enriched from blood (not recorded which). The receptors were sampled from a woman between 40 and 50 years old who had been exposed to COVID-19.

The rearrangement uses TRBV19 and TRBJ1-2; D uncertain. V was pared by 0 bases and J by 1 base, with 12 bases between. This CDR3 has 16 residues. Germline assignment: CDR1 LNHDA and CDR2 SQIVND (reference sequence). The CDR3 is CASSIDGGRSNYGYTF. The DNA for the CDR3 is TGTGCCAGTAGTATAGACGGAGGACGGAGTAACTATGGCTACACCTTC.

The J gene is TRBJ1-1, the V gene TRBV5-1; 9 bases agree with TRBD1. This CDR3 is built from 17 residues. J was trimmed by 0 bases and V by 4 bases; bases with no gene match: 10. Germline V gives CDR1 SGHRS, CDR2 YFSETQ. CDR3 residues: CASSPDRGDRVNTEAFF. CDR3 DNA: TGCGCCAGCAGCCCTGACCGTGGGGACAGGGTGAACACTGAAGCTTTCTTT. Complete variable domain (other parts from reference TRBV5-1 and TRBJ1-1): KAGVTQTPRYLIKTRGQQVTLSCSPISGHRSVSWYQQTPGQGLQFLFEYFSETQRNKGNFPGRFSGRQFSNSRSEMNVSTLELGDSALYLCASSPDRGDRVNTEAFFGQGTRLTVV.

The chain combines TRBV9 with TRBJ2-6; 8 bases map to TRBD1. This CDR3 has 17 residues. Unmatched junction bases numbered 5, after V lost 2 bases and J lost 1 base. Germline CDR1 reads SGDLS; CDR2 reads YYNGEE. The CDR3 loop reads CASSVVYRGSGANVLTF. The CDR3, as DNA: TGTGCCAGCAGCGTTGTGTACAGGGGGTCTGGGGCCAACGTCCTGACTTTC.

Only one count was recorded for this clone. The chain is built from TRBV11-1 and TRBJ2-7; a possible D gene is TRBD1 (5 bases). V was shortened by 4 bases and J by 5 bases, with 9 bases between the two germline ends. The CDR3 runs to 12 residues. Germline V gives CDR1 SGHAT, CDR2 FQDESV (reference sequence). CDR3 amino acids: CASSSRVHEQYF. The CDR3, as DNA: TGTGCCAGCAGCTCCAGGGTGCACGAGCAGTACTTC.

The rearrangement links TRBV2 to TRBJ1-1, with D maybe TRBD1 (6 bases). Germline-derived CDR1 and CDR2 are SNHLY and FYNNEI. The CDR3 has 15 amino acids. Trimming removed 5 bases from V and 3 bases from J, with 16 bases in between. CDR3 bases: TGTGCCAGCAGTCCAACGTTTACAGGGCACACTGAAGCTTTCTTT. Translation gives CASSPTFTGHTEAFF.

This chain connects TRBV5-5 to TRBJ1-1; D is undetermined. Trimming took off 4 bases at V and 4 bases at J, with 8 bases between the two ends. The CDR3 length is 12 residues. Germline V lookup: CDR1 SGHKS, CDR2 YYEKEE (reference sequence). CDR3 bases: TGTGCCAGCAGCCGCGAACGCACTGAAGCTTTCTTT. It specifies CASSRERTEAFF.

The V call is TRBV21-1, the J call TRBJ2-2; TRBD2 is the table's D call and was not checked against the DNA. TRBV21-1 is termed a pseudogene. This CDR3 contains 17 residues. CDR3 DNA sequence: TGTGCCAGCAGCGAAGGTCCGCGGCCCTCGAACACCGGGGAGCTGTTTTTT. Protein sequence: CASSEGPRPSNTGELFF.

The chain couples TRBV3-1 (or the pseudogene TRBV3-2) to TRBJ1-5; 8 bases map to TRBD1. The V segment lost 6 bases and the J segment 1 base; nucleotides outside the gene matches: 2. Germline CDR1 is LGHDT and CDR2 is YNNKEL (reference sequence). This CDR3 spans 14 amino acids. The CDR3 bases are TGTGCCAGCAGTCAGGGGGCGAGCAATCAGCCCCAGCATTTT. Its protein is CASSQGASNQPQHF.

The chain links TRBV10-3 to TRBJ1-4; TRBD1 might be the D (5 bases). This CDR3 has 17 residues. With 0 bases removed from V and 5 bases from J, the gap between germline ends came to 16 bases. CDR1 and CDR2 from the germline V gene are ENHRY and SYGVKD. CDR3 nucleotide sequence: TGTGCCATCAGTGAGTCTGGCTTGGGGGAGGCGAATGAAAAACTGTTTTTT. This gives the protein CAISESGLGEANEKLFF.

V gene TRBV18 combines with J gene TRBJ1-3, with D possibly TRBD1 on 5 matching bases. The V gene lost 3 bases and the J gene lost 3 bases, with 6 bases spanning the gap. The CDR3 is 13 residues long. Germline V gene lookup returns CDR1 KGHSH and CDR2 LQKENI. The CDR3 is CASSPTVGNTIYF. CDR3 DNA sequence: TGTGCCAGCTCACCGACAGTTGGAAACACCATATATTTT.